Below are 20 T cell receptor beta chains sequenced from a single sample in a study of cytomegalovirus exposure and HLA in healthy donors. In the PCR, 60 Vbeta and 13 Jbeta primers were used. Sequenced by immunoSEQ multiplex PCR; TCRdb stores in-frame clones only, minus some. The sample consists of approximately 180,000 clones, about 13% of them appearing once. Specimen: PBMCs. All receptors come from a man aged 45-60 years in good health and CMV-seropositive.

In its sample, this clone was seen a few times. The rearrangement links TRBV4-1 to TRBJ1-6; D is unclear. V lost 4 bases and J lost 1, with 5 bases in between. Germline V lookup: CDR1 MGHRA, CDR2 YSYEKL. The CDR3 is 14 amino acids. CDR3 protein: CASSLGSYNSPLHF. In DNA, the CDR3 is TGCGCCAGCAGCCTCGGGTCCTATAATTCACCCCTCCACTTT.

The J gene is TRBJ2-3, the V gene TRBV5-1, with a tentative D call TRBD2 (5 bases). Germline V gene sequence: CDR1 SGHRS, CDR2 YFSETQ. V was pared by 2 bases and J by 3 bases, with 7 bases between. CDR3 length: 13 residues. CDR3 in amino acids: CASSFGGTDTQYF. The CDR3 nucleotides read TGCGCCAGCAGCTTTGGCGGGACAGATACGCAGTATTTT.

With respect to this clone: One end of the junction does not line up with germline, which may come from a read error. The sample has other DNA sequences that encode this CDR3 too. V and J are TRBV25-1 and TRBJ1-2, with D possibly TRBD1 on 6 matching bases. This CDR3 comprises 12 residues. The germline gives CDR1 MGHDK, CDR2 SYGVNS. CDR3 nucleotide sequence: TGTGCAAGCACGGGGACAAACTATGGCTACACCTTC. Translation gives CASTGTNYGYTF.

V and J are TRBV30 and TRBJ2-7; 7 bases match TRBD2. CDR1 and CDR2 from the germline V gene are GTSNPN and SVGIG (reference sequence). V was clipped by 5 bases and J by 0 bases; unmatched bases: 13. The CDR3 length is 16 residues. CDR3 coding DNA: TGTGCCTGGGAGGGAGGGGCCCATGAGGGCTCCTACGAGCAGTACTTC. It is translated as CAWEGGAHEGSYEQYF.

The table lists this clone with a few counts. The rearrangement uses TRBV6-1 and TRBJ2-5; tentatively, D is TRBD1 (5 bases). Germline values: CDR1 MNHNS, CDR2 SASEGT. Trimming took off 1 base at V and 2 bases at J, with 20 bases between the two ends. This CDR3 is built from 18 residues. The CDR3 DNA reads TGTGCCAGCAGTGAAGGTGGTTTCGACAGATTGAGTCAAGAGACCCAGTACTTC. Protein: CASSEGGFDRLSQETQYF.

V usage is TRBV5-1 and J usage is TRBJ2-5, with TRBD1 matching over 8 bases. This CDR3 spans 15 amino acids. In germline, CDR1 is SGHRS, CDR2 YFSETQ. The ends lost 1 base at V and 5 bases at J; junction bases unmatched: 7. The CDR3 loop is CASSLIPGTGETQYF. CDR3 DNA sequence: TGCGCCAGCAGCTTGATACCGGGGACAGGTGAGACCCAGTACTTC.

This chain connects TRBV10-3 to TRBJ2-5; 8 nucleotides match TRBD1. The J segment lost 3 bases and the V segment lost 10 bases, leaving 7 bases of the junction unmatched. The CDR3 is 13 amino acids. CDR1 ENHRY and CDR2 SYGVKD come from the germline V gene. The CDR3 loop is CATRQGAEETQYF. DNA for the CDR3: TGTGCCACTCGGCAGGGGGCAGAAGAGACCCAGTACTTC.

The genes are TRBV7-9 and TRBJ1-1; TRBD1 matches at 8 bases. V shed 8 bases, J shed 3 bases, and the junction held 5 bases outside the gene matches. Looked up from germline, CDR1 is SEHNR and CDR2 is FQNEAQ (reference sequence). The CDR3 is 13 amino acids. The CDR3, as DNA: TGTGCCAGCCCAGGGGGCGTCGACACTGAAGCTTTCTTT. Translation: CASPGGVDTEAFF.

The rearrangement uses TRBV5-6 and TRBJ1-6; 9 bases fit TRBD1. The length of the CDR3 is 14 residues. Germline V lookup: CDR1 SGHDT, CDR2 YYEEEE. After removal of 4 bases from V and 10 bases from J, the junction contained 6 bases not matched to a gene. CDR3 protein: CASSGGQGISPLHF. Here the CDR3 DNA reads TGTGCCAGCAGCGGGGGACAGGGAATCTCACCCCTCCACTTT.

The chain carries TRBV6-5 and TRBJ1-3; D unclear. The CDR3 extends over 14 amino acids. V shed 6 bases and J shed 4 bases, with 13 bases lying between them. Germline CDR1 is MNHEY and CDR2 is SVGAGI. CDR3 loop: CASRSTTAGNTIYF. In nucleotides, the CDR3 is TGTGCCAGCAGGTCTACCACCGCGGGAAACACCATATATTTT.

This clone appeared a few times. The rearrangement links TRBV6-5 to TRBJ2-2, with D possibly being TRBD1 (7 bases). Between the trimmed V and J ends, which lost 6 bases and 2 bases, there was a span of 13 bases. CDR3 length: 15 amino acids. The germline CDR1 and CDR2 sequences are MNHEY and SVGAGI. This CDR3 reads CASSRQGLNTGELFF. The CDR3 nucleotides are TGTGCCAGCAGCCGACAGGGACTCAACACCGGGGAGCTGTTTTTT.

A few counts support this clone. The V gene is TRBV18, the J gene TRBJ2-3, with D possibly being TRBD1 (5 bases). V shed 8 bases and J shed 2 bases, with 17 bases lying between them. The V gene's germline CDR1 is KGHSH and CDR2 LQKENI. This CDR3 has 15 amino acids. CDR3 region: CASGDSGASTDTQYF. The CDR3 region has the DNA TGTGCCAGCGGCGATTCTGGGGCCTCCACAGATACGCAGTATTTT.

In DNA, the CDR3 is TGTGCCAGCAGTTCGACTGCGGGGGGGGAGCAGTTCTTC. Translated: CASSSTAGGEQFF. The genes are TRBV2 and TRBJ2-1; TRBD2 matches 9 bases. With V trimmed by 5 bases and J by 10 bases, 6 bases remained unmatched. Looked up from germline, CDR1 is SNHLY and CDR2 is FYNNEI. This CDR3 has 13 residues.

The V call is TRBV5-6, the J call TRBJ2-1; 8 nucleotides agree with TRBD1. The germline gives CDR1 SGHDT, CDR2 YYEEEE. J gave up 0 bases and V 4 bases, and 3 bases lay outside the gene matches. The CDR3 has 15 amino acids. The CDR3: CASSRTGNSYNEQFF. DNA for the CDR3: TGTGCCAGCAGCCGGACAGGGAACTCCTACAATGAGCAGTTCTTC.

This clone was picked up a small number of times. The J gene is TRBJ1-2, the V gene TRBV28, with D possibly being TRBD1 (5 bases). Germline CDR1 reads MDHEN; CDR2 reads SYDVKM. CDR3 length equals 15 residues. V lost 4 bases and J lost 4, with 16 bases in between. The CDR3 DNA is TGTGCCAGCAGTTCCCCCCAGGGTCTGGGCTATGGCTACACCTTC. It translates to CASSSPQGLGYGYTF.

For the CDR3, the DNA is TGCGCCAGCAGCCAAGAAGGGACAGTTTATAATTCACCCCTCCACTTT. Translated: CASSQEGTVYNSPLHF. This chain connects TRBV4-3 to TRBJ1-6; TRBD1 matches 7 bases. CDR3 length equals 16 residues. Germline CDR1 reads LGHNA; CDR2 reads YSLEER. The trim removed 0 bases at V and 4 bases at J, leaving 3 bases unmatched.

The chain recombines TRBV6-6 with TRBJ2-7; tentatively, D is TRBD2 (5 bases). The CDR3 runs to 14 residues. V lost 4 bases and J lost 6, with 16 bases in between. Germline CDR1 MNHNY, CDR2 SVGAGI (reference sequence). CDR3 protein: CASSLLAGIGEQYV. The DNA of the CDR3 is TGTGCCAGCAGTTTGCTAGCTGGAATCGGCGAGCAGTACGTC.

This clone was recorded a few times. This chain connects TRBV7-2 to TRBJ1-6; 8 bases agree with TRBD1. CDR3 length: 16 amino acids. CDR1 and CDR2 (germline): SGHTA, FQGNSA. V was pared by 2 bases and J by 9 bases, with 9 bases of the junction left unmatched. CDR3 sequence reads: CASSLSQGATGSPLHF. The CDR3 DNA sequence: TGTGCCAGCAGCTTATCCCAGGGGGCGACGGGTTCACCCCTCCACTTT.

In this sample, this clone turned up a few times. The rearrangement uses TRBV30 and TRBJ2-3, with D maybe TRBD1 (6 bases). V lost 1 base and J 4 bases, leaving 9 bases between the germline ends. This CDR3 comprises 13 residues. Germline CDR1 GTSNPN, CDR2 SVGIG (reference sequence). The CDR3 sequence: CAWSATGSDTQYF. The CDR3 bases are TGTGCCTGGAGTGCAACAGGGTCAGATACGCAGTATTTT.

The chain combines TRBV7-9 with TRBJ1-5; D uncertain. CDR1 is SEHNR and CDR2 is FQNEAQ in the germline V gene (reference sequence). Trimming left V 5 bases short and J 5 bases short, with 16 bases between. The CDR3 totals 15 residues. The CDR3 protein is CASSPLTGWDQPQHF. For the CDR3, the DNA is TGTGCCAGCAGCCCCCTAACGGGATGGGATCAGCCCCAGCATTTT.